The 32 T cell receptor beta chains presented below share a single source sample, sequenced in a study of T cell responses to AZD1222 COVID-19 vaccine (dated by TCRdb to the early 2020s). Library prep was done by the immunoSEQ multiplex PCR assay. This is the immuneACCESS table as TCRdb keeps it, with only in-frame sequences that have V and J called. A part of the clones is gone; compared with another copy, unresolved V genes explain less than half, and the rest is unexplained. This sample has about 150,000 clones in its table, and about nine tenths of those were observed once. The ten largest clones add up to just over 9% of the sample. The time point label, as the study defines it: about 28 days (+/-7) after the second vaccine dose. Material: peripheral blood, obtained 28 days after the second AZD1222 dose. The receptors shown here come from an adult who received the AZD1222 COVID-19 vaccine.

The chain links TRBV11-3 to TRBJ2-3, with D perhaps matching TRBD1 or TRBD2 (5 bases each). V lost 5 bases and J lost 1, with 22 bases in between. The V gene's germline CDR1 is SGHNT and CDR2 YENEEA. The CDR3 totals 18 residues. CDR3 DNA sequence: TGTGCCAGCAGCCCCCGGGGCAGCCAACGGGTAGGCACAGATACGCAGTATTTT. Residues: CASSPRGSQRVGTDTQYF. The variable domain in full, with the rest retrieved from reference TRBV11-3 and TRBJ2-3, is EAGVVQSPRYKIIEKKQPVAFWCNPISGHNTLYWYLQNLGQGPELLIRYENEEAVDDSQLPKDRFSAERLKGVDSTLKIQPAELGDSAVYLCASSPRGSQRVGTDTQYFGPGTRLTVL.

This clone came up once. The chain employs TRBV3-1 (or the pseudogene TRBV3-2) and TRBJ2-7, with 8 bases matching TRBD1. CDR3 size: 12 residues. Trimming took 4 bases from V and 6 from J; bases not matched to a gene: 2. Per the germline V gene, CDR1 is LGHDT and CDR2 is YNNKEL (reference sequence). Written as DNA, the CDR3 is TGTGCCAGCAGCCCAACAGGGGGCGAGCAGTACTTC. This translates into CASSPTGGEQYF.

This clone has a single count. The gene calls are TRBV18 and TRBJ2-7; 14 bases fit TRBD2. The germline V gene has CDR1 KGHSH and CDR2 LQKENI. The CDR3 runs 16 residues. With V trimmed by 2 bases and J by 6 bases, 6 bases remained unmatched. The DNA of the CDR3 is TGTGCCAGCTCACCAGGGACTAGCGGGAGTTTAGGCGAGCAGTACTTC. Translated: CASSPGTSGSLGEQYF.

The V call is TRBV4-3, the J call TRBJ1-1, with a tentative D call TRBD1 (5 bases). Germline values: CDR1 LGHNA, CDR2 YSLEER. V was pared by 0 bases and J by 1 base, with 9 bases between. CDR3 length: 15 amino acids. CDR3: CASSQDPGKNTEAFF. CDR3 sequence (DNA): TGCGCCAGCAGCCAAGACCCAGGGAAGAACACTGAAGCTTTCTTT.

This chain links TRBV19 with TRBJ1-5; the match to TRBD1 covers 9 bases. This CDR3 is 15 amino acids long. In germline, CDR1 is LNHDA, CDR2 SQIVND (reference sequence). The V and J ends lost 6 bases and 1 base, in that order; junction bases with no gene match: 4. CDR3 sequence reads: CASRTGGGSNQPQHF. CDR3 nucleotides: TGTGCCAGTAGGACAGGGGGAGGAAGCAATCAGCCCCAGCATTTT.

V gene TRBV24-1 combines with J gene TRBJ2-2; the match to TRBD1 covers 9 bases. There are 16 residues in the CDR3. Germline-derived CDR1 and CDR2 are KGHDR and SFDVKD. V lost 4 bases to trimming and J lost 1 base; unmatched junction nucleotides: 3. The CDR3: CATSEPGQGNTGELFF. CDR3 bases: TGTGCCACCAGTGAGCCGGGACAGGGGAACACCGGGGAGCTGTTTTTT.

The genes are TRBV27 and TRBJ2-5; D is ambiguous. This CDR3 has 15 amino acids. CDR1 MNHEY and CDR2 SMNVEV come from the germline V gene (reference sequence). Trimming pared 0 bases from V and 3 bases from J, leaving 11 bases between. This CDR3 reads CASSLSYSAKETQYF. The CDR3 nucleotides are TGTGCCAGCAGTTTATCCTATTCGGCAAAAGAGACCCAGTACTTC.

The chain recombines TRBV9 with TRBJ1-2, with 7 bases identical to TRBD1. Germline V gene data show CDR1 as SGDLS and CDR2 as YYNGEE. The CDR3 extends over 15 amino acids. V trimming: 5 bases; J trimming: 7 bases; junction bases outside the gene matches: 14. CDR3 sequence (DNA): TGTGCCAGCAGATCTGTGACAGGGAGTTTTCGTGGCTACACCTTC. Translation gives CASRSVTGSFRGYTF.

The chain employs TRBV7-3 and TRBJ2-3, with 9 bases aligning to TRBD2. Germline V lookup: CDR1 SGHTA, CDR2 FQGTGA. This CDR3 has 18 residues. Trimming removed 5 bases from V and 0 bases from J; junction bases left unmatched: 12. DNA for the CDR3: TGTGCCAGCAGCGCTTCCGGGACTAGCTTCACTAGCACAGATACGCAGTATTTT. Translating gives CASSASGTSFTSTDTQYF.

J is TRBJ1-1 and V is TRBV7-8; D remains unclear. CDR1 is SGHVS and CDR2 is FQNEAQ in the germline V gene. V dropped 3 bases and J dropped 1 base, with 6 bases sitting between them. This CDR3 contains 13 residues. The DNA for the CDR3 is TGTGCCAGCAGCTTCTGGGAGAACACTGAAGCTTTCTTT. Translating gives CASSFWENTEAFF. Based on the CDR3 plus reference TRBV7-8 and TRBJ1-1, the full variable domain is GAGVSQSPRYKVAKRGQDVALRCDPISGHVSLFWYQQALGQGPEFLTYFQNEAQLDKSGLPSDRFFAERPEGSVSTLKIQRTQQEDSAVYLCASSFWENTEAFFGQGTRLTVV.

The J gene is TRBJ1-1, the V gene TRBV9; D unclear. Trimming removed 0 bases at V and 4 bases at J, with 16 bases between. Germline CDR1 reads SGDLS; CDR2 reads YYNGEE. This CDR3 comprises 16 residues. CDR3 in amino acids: CASSVGPHHTGTEAFF. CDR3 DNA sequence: TGTGCCAGCAGCGTAGGGCCTCATCATACGGGCACTGAAGCTTTCTTT.

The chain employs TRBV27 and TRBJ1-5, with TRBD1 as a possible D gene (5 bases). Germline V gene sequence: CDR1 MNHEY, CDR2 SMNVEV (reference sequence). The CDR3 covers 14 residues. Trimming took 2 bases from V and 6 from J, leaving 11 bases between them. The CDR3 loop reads CASSLQGGGQPQHF. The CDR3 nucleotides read TGTGCCAGCAGTTTACAGGGAGGCGGTCAGCCCCAGCATTTT.

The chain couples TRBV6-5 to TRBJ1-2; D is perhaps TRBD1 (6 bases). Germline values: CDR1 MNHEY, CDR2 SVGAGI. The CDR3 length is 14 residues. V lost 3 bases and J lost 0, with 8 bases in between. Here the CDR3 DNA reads TGTGCCAGCAGTTATAGGGACACTAACTATGGCTACACCTTC. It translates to CASSYRDTNYGYTF.

CDR3 residues: CASSLFGAGGPHEQYF. In DNA, the CDR3 is TGTGCCAGCAGTTTATTCGGAGCGGGAGGGCCCCACGAGCAGTACTTC. V usage is TRBV27 and J usage is TRBJ2-7, with TRBD2 identical over 10 bases. V trimming: 1 base; J trimming: 5 bases; junction bases outside the gene matches: 8. There are 16 residues in the CDR3. Germline CDR1 MNHEY, CDR2 SMNVEV (reference sequence).

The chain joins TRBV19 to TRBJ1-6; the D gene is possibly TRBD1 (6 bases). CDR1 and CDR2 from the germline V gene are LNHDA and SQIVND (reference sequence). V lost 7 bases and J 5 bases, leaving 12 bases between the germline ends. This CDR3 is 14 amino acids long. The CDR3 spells CASTSGTNNSPLHF. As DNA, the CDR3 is TGTGCCAGTACCAGCGGGACAAATAATTCACCCCTCCACTTT.

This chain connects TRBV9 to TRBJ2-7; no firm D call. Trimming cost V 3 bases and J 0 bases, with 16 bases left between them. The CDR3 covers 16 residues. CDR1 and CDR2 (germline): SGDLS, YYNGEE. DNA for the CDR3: TGTGCCAGCAGCGCCCATTCGGCTGCGAGCTCCTACGAGCAGTACTTC. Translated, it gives CASSAHSAASSYEQYF.

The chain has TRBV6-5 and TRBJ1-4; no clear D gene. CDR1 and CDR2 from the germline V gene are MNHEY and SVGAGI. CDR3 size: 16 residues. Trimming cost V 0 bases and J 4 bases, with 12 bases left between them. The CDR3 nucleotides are TGTGCCAGCAGTTACTCAGCAGCCTCTTATAATGAAAAACTGTTTTTT. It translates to CASSYSAASYNEKLFF.

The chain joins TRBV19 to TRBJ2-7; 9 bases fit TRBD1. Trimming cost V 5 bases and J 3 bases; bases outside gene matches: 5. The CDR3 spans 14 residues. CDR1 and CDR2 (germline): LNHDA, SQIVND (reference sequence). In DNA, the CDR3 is TGTGCCAGTAGTCTGGCGACAGGGGGCTACGAGCAGTACTTC. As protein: CASSLATGGYEQYF.

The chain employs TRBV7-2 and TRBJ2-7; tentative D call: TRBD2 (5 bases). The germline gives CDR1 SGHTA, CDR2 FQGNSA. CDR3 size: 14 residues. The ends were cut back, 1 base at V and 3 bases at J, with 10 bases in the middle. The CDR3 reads CASSLGGSVYEQYF. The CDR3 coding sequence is TGTGCCAGCAGCTTAGGCGGTAGCGTCTACGAGCAGTACTTC.

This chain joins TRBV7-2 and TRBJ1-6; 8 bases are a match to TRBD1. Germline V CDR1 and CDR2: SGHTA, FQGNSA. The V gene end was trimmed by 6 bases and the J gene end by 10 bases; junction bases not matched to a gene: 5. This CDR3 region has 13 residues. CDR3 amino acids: CASSPTGESPLHF. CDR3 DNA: TGTGCCAGCAGTCCGACAGGGGAGTCACCCCTCCACTTT.

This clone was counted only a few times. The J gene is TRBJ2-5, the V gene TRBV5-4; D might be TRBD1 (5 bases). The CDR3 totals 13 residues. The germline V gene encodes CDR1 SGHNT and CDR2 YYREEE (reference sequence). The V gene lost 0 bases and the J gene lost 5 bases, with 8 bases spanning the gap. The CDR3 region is CASSLAGAETQYF. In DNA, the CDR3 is TGTGCCAGCAGCTTGGCTGGGGCGGAGACCCAGTACTTC. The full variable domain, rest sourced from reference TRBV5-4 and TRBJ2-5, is ETGVTQSPTHLIKTRGQQVTLRCSSQSGHNTVSWYQQALGQGPQFIFQYYREEENGRGNFPPRFSGLQFPNYSSELNVNALELDDSALYLCASSLAGAETQYFGPGTRLLVL.

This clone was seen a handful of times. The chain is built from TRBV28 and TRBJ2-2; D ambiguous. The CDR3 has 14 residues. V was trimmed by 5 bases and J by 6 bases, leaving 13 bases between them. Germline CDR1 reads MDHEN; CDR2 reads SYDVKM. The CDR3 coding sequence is TGTGCCAGCAGTCCCTTTCGGACCTCCGGGGAGCTGTTTTTT. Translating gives CASSPFRTSGELFF.

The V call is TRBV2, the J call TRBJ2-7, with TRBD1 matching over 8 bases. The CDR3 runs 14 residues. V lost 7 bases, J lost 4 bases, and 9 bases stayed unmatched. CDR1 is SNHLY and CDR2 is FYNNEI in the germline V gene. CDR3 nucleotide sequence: TGTGCCAGCAAGAGGACAGGGTCAAGGTACGAGCAGTACTTC. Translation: CASKRTGSRYEQYF.

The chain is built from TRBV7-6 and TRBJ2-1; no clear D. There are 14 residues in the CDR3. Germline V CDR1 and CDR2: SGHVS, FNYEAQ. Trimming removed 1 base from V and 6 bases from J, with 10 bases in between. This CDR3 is CASSLEVYANEQFF. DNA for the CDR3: TGTGCCAGCAGCTTAGAGGTCTATGCCAATGAGCAGTTCTTC.

The CDR3 loop reads CAWRPGYNSPLHF. CDR3 nucleotide sequence: TGTGCCTGGAGGCCAGGGTATAATTCACCCCTCCACTTT. The chain combines TRBV30 with TRBJ1-6; tentatively, D is TRBD1 (5 bases). CDR3 length: 13 amino acids. V was pared by 3 bases and J by 4 bases, with 7 bases between. The germline V gene encodes CDR1 GTSNPN and CDR2 SVGIG (reference sequence).

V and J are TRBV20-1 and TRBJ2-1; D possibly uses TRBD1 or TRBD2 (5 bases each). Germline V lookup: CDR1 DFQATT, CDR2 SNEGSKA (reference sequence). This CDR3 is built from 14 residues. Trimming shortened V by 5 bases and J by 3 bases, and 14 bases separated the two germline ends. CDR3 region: CSARGTARYNEQFF. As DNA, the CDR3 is TGCAGTGCTCGTGGGACGGCCCGCTACAATGAGCAGTTCTTC.

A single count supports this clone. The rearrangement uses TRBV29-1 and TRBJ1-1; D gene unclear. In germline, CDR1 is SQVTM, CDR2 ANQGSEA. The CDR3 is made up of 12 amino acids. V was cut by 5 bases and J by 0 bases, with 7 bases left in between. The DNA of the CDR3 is TGCAGCGTTATCCAGATGAACACTGAAGCTTTCTTT. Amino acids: CSVIQMNTEAFF.

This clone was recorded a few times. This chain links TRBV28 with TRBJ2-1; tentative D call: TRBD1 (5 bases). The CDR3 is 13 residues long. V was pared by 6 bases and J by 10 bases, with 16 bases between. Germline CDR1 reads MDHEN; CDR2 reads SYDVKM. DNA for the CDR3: TGTGCCAGCAGACACTCTGGGGCTGGGGAGCAGTTCTTC. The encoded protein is CASRHSGAGEQFF.

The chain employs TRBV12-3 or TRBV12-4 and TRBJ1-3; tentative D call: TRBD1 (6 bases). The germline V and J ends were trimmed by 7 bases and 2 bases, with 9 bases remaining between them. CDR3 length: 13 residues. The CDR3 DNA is TGTGCCAGCACCCGGGACACTGGAAACACCATATATTTT. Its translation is CASTRDTGNTIYF.

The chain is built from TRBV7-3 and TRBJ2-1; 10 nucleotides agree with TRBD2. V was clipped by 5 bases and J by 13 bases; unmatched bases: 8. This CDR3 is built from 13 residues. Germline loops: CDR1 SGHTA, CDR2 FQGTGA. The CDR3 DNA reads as TGTGCCAGCAGCCTCCACGCTAGCGGGAGACAGTTCTTC. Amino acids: CASSLHASGRQFF.

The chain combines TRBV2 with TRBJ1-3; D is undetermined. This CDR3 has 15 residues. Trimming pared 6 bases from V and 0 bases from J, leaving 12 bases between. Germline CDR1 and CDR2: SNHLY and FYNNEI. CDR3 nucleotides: TGTGCCAGCAGGTCAAGGTATCACTCTGGAAACACCATATATTTT. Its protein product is CASRSRYHSGNTIYF.

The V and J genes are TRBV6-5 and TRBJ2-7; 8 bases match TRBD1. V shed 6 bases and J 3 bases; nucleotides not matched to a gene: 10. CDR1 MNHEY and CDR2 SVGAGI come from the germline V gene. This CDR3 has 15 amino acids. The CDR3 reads CASRGNRGDLYEQYF. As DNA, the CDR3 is TGTGCCAGCAGGGGAAACAGGGGGGACCTCTACGAGCAGTACTTC.